This TCR beta chain was sequenced in a study of T cell changes during pregnancy in multiple sclerosis (dated by TCRdb to between 2018 and 2021). For the wider study: The study examined how the T cell repertoire changed over the course of pregnancy in women with multiple sclerosis.

Library preparation was by the immunoSEQ multiplex PCR assay. TCRdb mirrors the immuneACCESS table, restricted to in-frame sequences. Some clones are absent from its copies; in checked studies, under half trace to an unresolved V gene, and the reason for the others is unknown. The sample has tens of thousands of clones on record, 89% of them singletons. Of the sample, around 0.49% falls within the top ten clones. CDR1 and CDR2, per the germline V gene, are SGHTA and FQGNSA. The CDR3 spans 18 residues, from the cysteine through the phenylalanine. Left in the record is the CDR3 DNA by itself, 54 bases read in frame from the first base. The germline V and J ends show losses of 1 base and 4 bases respectively, and no gene match explains 11 bases of the junction. Regarding this clone: Its antigen is currently not known. Base-call qualities are not available, and no considerably larger clone is one nucleotide away.

The sequence was obtained from a female donor with multiple sclerosis, enrolled in a pregnancy study. This sample comprised CD4+ T cells from peripheral blood mononuclear cells, obtained in the first trimester of pregnancy. Recombination connected TRBV7-2 to TRBJ2-5; TRBD2 lines up with 11 middle nucleotides. The DNA reads as follows: TGTGCCAGCAGCTTAGTCATCCGGGCTAGCGGGGGGCGAGAGACCCAGTACTTC. It codes for CASSLVIRASGGRETQYF.